This paragraph reports one TCR beta chain. Its antigen target is currently unknown. One end of the junction is discordant with germline, which a read error may explain. The germline V gene (reference sequence) gives CDR1 as DFQATT and CDR2 as SNEGSKA. Inclusive of the bounding cysteine and phenylalanine, the CDR3 is 9 residues long. Just CDR3 DNA is preserved here, 27 bases in frame from base 1. The library relied on the immunoSEQ multiplex PCR assay. Imported from immuneACCESS, the table was reduced by TCRdb to in-frame sequences with V and J called. These copies leave out some clones; in studies compared against another copy, an unresolved V gene accounts for under half, and the cause of the remainder is not known. In this sample the table shows 700,000 or so clones, approximately 83% of which occur a single time. The ten top clones hold around 0.01% of the sample. The sample belongs to a study of shared T cell receptors in the human thymus (dated by TCRdb to the early 2020s). Background on the whole study: The study investigated the way shared, self-reactive T-cell receptor alpha chains are produced in the human thymus.

The same specimen was also included in a second study, on human thymus T cells. The second study, in turn, reports: In Finland, the donors were immunologically healthy infants who were having open corrective cardiac surgery for congenital heart defects. Thymus tissue was collected as surgical resects that were removed during corrective cardiac surgery. Both the thymic and the peripheral blood repertoires appeared to show biased V and J gene segment usage. According to the related research, thymic TCR repertoires were highly overlapping among unrelated individuals. The study described the TCR alpha and beta repertoires in under ten infant thymus samples and a handful of matching peripheral blood samples. The cohort included about 6 male and two female infants, with donor ages spanning 7 to 244 days. After being mechanically released from the tissue, thymocytes were kept at -70 degrees C in pellets of about 8.5-32 million cells. Genomic DNA was extracted from frozen cell pellets with a QIAsymphony instrument. Using the immunoSEQ multiplex PCR assay, the TCRB and TCRAD loci were amplified from a standardized quantity of quality-controlled genomic DNA. The V(D)J region was spanned by amplicons of a length sufficient to cover the CDR3 and to identify V and J genes. Amplicon sequencing was performed on an Illumina platform through the commercial immunoSEQ service. Primer bias and sequencing errors were corrected as previously described, and TCRAD and TCRB definitions were based on the IMGT database. The repertoires were analysed using immunoSEQ Analyzer 3.0 and VDJTools for basic statistics, V/J segment usage, diversity estimates, rarefaction and pairwise overlap. To estimate diversity, the Chao1, ChaoE, Efron-Thisted, Shannon and inverse Simpson indices were applied, and diversity was also estimated on datasets down-sampled to the smallest sample. Repertoire overlap was determined by strict matching of CDR3 nucleotide sequence, V gene and J gene, and Jaccard-based multidimensional scaling clustering was applied. On average, thymus samples gave 650,000 to 1,000,000 unique TCRB clonotypes, whereas blood samples gave about 84,000.

The sequence derives from a girl under three years old with a congenital heart defect. Donor details come from another sample of the same person, matched by shared clones. Source material: thymocytes. The rearranged chain carries TRBV20-1 and TRBJ1-2; 7 bases in the middle match TRBD1. Here the CDR3 is given as CSARDRGAF. The nucleotide sequence is TGCAGTGCACGGGACAGAGGCGCCTTC.